One sample yielded the 26 T cell receptor beta chains listed below, sequenced in a study of blood T cell repertoires in COVID-19. Clones were read by immunoSEQ multiplex PCR, and TCRdb kept only the in-frame ones, dropping some. Of some 140,000 clones listed, about 86% are singletons. Sequencing used peripheral blood. The receptors were gathered from an older woman with active or convalescent COVID-19.

V is TRBV3-1 (or the pseudogene TRBV3-2) and J is TRBJ1-1, with D perhaps matching TRBD1 (6 bases). This CDR3 spans 13 amino acids. The germline gives CDR1 LGHDT, CDR2 YNNKEL (reference sequence). Trimming pared 5 bases from V and 5 bases from J, leaving 12 bases between. The CDR3 region has the DNA TGTGCCAGCAGCGGAGGGGGGGCAACTGAAGCTTTCTTT. Translating it yields CASSGGGATEAFF.

V gene TRBV28 combines with J gene TRBJ1-5; 8 bases map to TRBD1. Germline CDR1 reads MDHEN; CDR2 reads SYDVKM. Trimming at V came to 7 bases and at J to 6 bases, leaving 11 bases not matched to a gene. The CDR3 is made up of 15 amino acids. CDR3 sequence reads: CASIRESQGAQPQHF. The CDR3 DNA reads as TGTGCCAGCATCAGGGAAAGTCAGGGGGCTCAGCCCCAGCATTTT.

The chain couples TRBV28 to TRBJ2-2; maybe TRBD2 (5 bases). Trimming took off 0 bases at V and 4 bases at J, with 12 bases between the two ends. The CDR3 is 16 amino acids. Germline V gene sequence: CDR1 MDHEN, CDR2 SYDVKM. CDR3 DNA: TGTGCCAGCAGTTTATGGGCAGCGGACGTCACCGGGGAGCTGTTTTTT. This codes for CASSLWAADVTGELFF. Full variable domain (outside the CDR3, taken from reference TRBV28 and TRBJ2-2): DVKVTQSSRYLVKRTGEKVFLECVQDMDHENMFWYRQDPGLGLRLIYFSYDVKMKEKGDIPEGYSVSREKKERFSLILESASTNQTSMYLCASSLWAADVTGELFFGEGSRLTVL.

The chain is built from TRBV3-1 (or the pseudogene TRBV3-2) and TRBJ1-6; TRBD1 matches 9 bases. The CDR3 is 16 amino acids. The germline gives CDR1 LGHDT, CDR2 YNNKEL (reference sequence). V was clipped by 4 bases and J by 6 bases; unmatched bases: 7. CDR3 sequence reads: CASSPRDRASNSPLHF. DNA of the CDR3: TGTGCCAGCAGCCCTCGGGACAGGGCCTCTAATTCACCCCTCCACTTT.

CDR3 sequence (DNA): TGTGCCAGCAGCCGGGGTACGGTTCTCTCCTATAATTCACCCCTCCACTTT. Protein sequence: CASSRGTVLSYNSPLHF. This rearrangement joins TRBV28 to TRBJ1-6; no clear D gene. Germline V gene sequence: CDR1 MDHEN, CDR2 SYDVKM. The length of the CDR3 is 17 residues. V gave up 6 bases and J gave up 0 bases, with 15 bases separating them.

This clone was detected once. V and J are TRBV27 and TRBJ2-3; 12 nucleotides agree with TRBD2. The CDR3 is 18 amino acids. Germline lookup yields CDR1 MNHEY and CDR2 SMNVEV (reference sequence). Trimming took 5 bases from V and 7 from J; bases not matched to a gene: 16. The CDR3 loop reads CASSPGTSGSWARYTQYF. DNA of the CDR3: TGTGCCAGCAGTCCCGGGACTAGCGGGTCATGGGCTAGGTATACGCAGTATTTT.

The J gene is TRBJ1-4, the V gene TRBV28; a weak D match, TRBD1 (5 bases). Germline CDR1 MDHEN, CDR2 SYDVKM. V was clipped by 6 bases and J by 5 bases, with 16 bases between them. CDR3 size: 15 residues. The CDR3 sequence: CASSSPTGGNEKLFF. CDR3 in DNA: TGTGCCAGCAGCTCACCCACAGGCGGCAATGAAAAACTGTTTTTT. Combining the CDR3 with reference TRBV28 and TRBJ1-4 gives the whole variable domain DVKVTQSSRYLVKRTGEKVFLECVQDMDHENMFWYRQDPGLGLRLIYFSYDVKMKEKGDIPEGYSVSREKKERFSLILESASTNQTSMYLCASSSPTGGNEKLFFGSGTQLSVL.

The J gene is TRBJ1-1, the V gene TRBV3-1 (or the pseudogene TRBV3-2); D may be TRBD1 (5 bases). Trimming pared 0 bases from V and 4 bases from J, leaving 9 bases between. The germline gives CDR1 LGHDT, CDR2 YNNKEL (reference sequence). The CDR3 is 14 amino acids. The CDR3 here is CASSQDWGGTEAFF. The CDR3 coding sequence is TGTGCCAGCAGCCAAGATTGGGGCGGCACTGAAGCTTTCTTT.

V gene TRBV7-2 combines with J gene TRBJ1-1; 9 bases line up with TRBD1. The CDR3 length is 12 residues. V gave up 4 bases and J gave up 10 bases; unmatched junction bases: 4. The germline CDR1 and CDR2 sequences are SGHTA and FQGNSA. The CDR3 region is CASSYRGRRAFF. DNA of the CDR3: TGTGCCAGCAGCTACAGGGGGCGCCGAGCTTTCTTT.

V and J are TRBV9 and TRBJ2-3; 16 bases align to TRBD2. Germline CDR1 SGDLS, CDR2 YYNGEE. The V and J ends lost 4 bases and 5 bases, in that order; junction bases with no gene match: 4. The CDR3 has 16 amino acids. CDR3: CASSLGLAGGIDTQYF. CDR3 DNA: TGTGCCAGCAGCCTGGGACTAGCGGGGGGGATAGATACGCAGTATTTT.

V gene TRBV5-8 combines with J gene TRBJ2-7; TRBD2 matches 9 bases. Trimming at V came to 4 bases and at J to 0 bases, leaving 8 bases not matched to a gene. CDR3 length: 16 amino acids. CDR1 and CDR2 from the germline V gene are SGHTS and YDEGEE. In nucleotides, the CDR3 is TGTGCCAGCAGCGACGGACTAGCGCGCAGCTCCTACGAGCAGTACTTC. Translation: CASSDGLARSSYEQYF.

V gene TRBV5-4 combines with J gene TRBJ2-7; 12 bases map to TRBD1. The CDR3 contains 16 residues. With V trimmed by 4 bases and J by 11 bases, 16 bases remained unmatched. Germline-derived CDR1 and CDR2 are SGHNT and YYREEE (reference sequence). The CDR3 loop is CASSEGGQGAGYTEYV. In nucleotides, the CDR3 is TGTGCCAGCAGCGAGGGGGGACAGGGGGCTGGTTATACGGAGTACGTC.

V usage is TRBV6-4 and J usage is TRBJ1-2, with unresolved D. Germline-derived CDR1 and CDR2 are MRHNA and SNTAGT. Trimming removed 3 bases from V and 3 bases from J, with 17 bases in between. This CDR3 spans 16 amino acids. CDR3 nucleotides: TGTGCCAGCAGTGAATCCGGGGTCGACGATTACTATGGCTACACCTTC. This codes for CASSESGVDDYYGYTF.

This clone was recorded only once. The J gene is TRBJ2-7, the V gene TRBV7-2, with a possible D match to TRBD2 (5 bases). Germline V gene data show CDR1 as SGHTA and CDR2 as FQGNSA. CDR3 length equals 14 residues. The V and J ends lost 4 bases and 2 bases respectively, with 12 bases between them. In nucleotides, the CDR3 is TGTGCCAGCAGCTCAGGACTCCCCCCCTACGAGCAGTACGTC. Translating gives CASSSGLPPYEQYV.

CDR3 bases: TGTGCCACCTCCTCGATGCAACAACAGCCCCAGCATTTT. Translation gives CATSSMQQQPQHF. The chain couples TRBV28 to TRBJ1-5; D gene ambiguous. CDR1 is MDHEN and CDR2 is SYDVKM in the germline V gene. The CDR3 has 13 amino acids. V lost 10 bases, J lost 7 bases, and 17 bases lay in between.

CDR3 nucleotides: TGCGCCAGCAGCCAAGATCCCGGAGATACGCAGTATTTT. Its protein product is CASSQDPGDTQYF. The V and J genes are TRBV4-3 and TRBJ2-3; D gene ambiguous. V shed 0 bases and J shed 5 bases, with 6 bases lying between them. The CDR3 spans 13 residues. Germline CDR1 LGHNA, CDR2 YSLEER.

V is TRBV2 and J is TRBJ2-3; TRBD2 aligns across 12 bases. From germline, CDR1 is SNHLY and CDR2 FYNNEI. The CDR3 runs 16 residues. With V trimmed by 5 bases and J by 5 bases, 8 bases remained unmatched. The CDR3 sequence is CASSIRLAGDLDTQYF. The CDR3 DNA is TGTGCCAGCAGTATACGACTAGCGGGGGACCTAGATACGCAGTATTTT.

This chain joins TRBV24-1 and TRBJ1-2; D gene ambiguous. Deletions cut 0 bases from V and 8 bases from J, with 6 bases between. CDR3 length: 12 amino acids. Germline lookup yields CDR1 KGHDR and CDR2 SFDVKD. CDR3 region: CATSDLIRGYTF. As DNA, the CDR3 is TGTGCCACCAGTGATTTGATTCGGGGCTACACCTTC.

This rearrangement joins TRBV30 to TRBJ1-1, with 10 bases identical to TRBD1. Germline CDR1 and CDR2: GTSNPN and SVGIG (reference sequence). The length of the CDR3 is 15 residues. Trimming removed 5 bases from V and 10 bases from J; junction bases left unmatched: 16. The CDR3 reads CAWLRPGQGRSGAFF. DNA for the CDR3: TGTGCCTGGCTTCGACCGGGACAGGGGCGATCCGGAGCTTTCTTT. Filled out from reference TRBV30 and TRBJ1-1, the complete variable domain reads SQTIHQWPATLVQPVGSPLSLECTVEGTSNPNLYWYRQAAGRGLQLLFYSVGIGQISSEVPQNLSASRPQDRQFILSSKKLLLSDSGFYLCAWLRPGQGRSGAFFGQGTRLTVV.

This sequence joins TRBV5-4 and TRBJ1-2, with 8 bases fitting TRBD1. The CDR3 totals 13 residues. Looked up from germline, CDR1 is SGHNT and CDR2 is YYREEE (reference sequence). With V trimmed by 4 bases and J by 6 bases, 5 bases remained unmatched. CDR3 sequence: CASSLQQGDGYTF. Here the CDR3 DNA reads TGTGCCAGCAGCCTCCAACAGGGGGATGGCTACACCTTC.

This clone was seen more than once but under ten times. The gene calls are TRBV10-2 and TRBJ1-2, with unresolved D. Germline V lookup: CDR1 WSHSY, CDR2 SAAADI. V dropped 0 bases and J dropped 7 bases, with 9 bases sitting between them. CDR3 length equals 13 residues. The CDR3 loop is CASSESRESGYTF. The CDR3, as DNA: TGCGCCAGCAGTGAGTCGAGGGAATCTGGCTACACCTTC.

Here the CDR3 DNA reads TGTGCCAGCAGCCCTGGACTAGCGGGGACAAATACGCAGTATTTT. Translated, it gives CASSPGLAGTNTQYF. This sequence joins TRBV7-6 and TRBJ2-3, with TRBD2 matching over 12 bases. The CDR3 spans 15 residues. Germline loops: CDR1 SGHVS, CDR2 FNYEAQ. J was trimmed by 7 bases and V by 5 bases; bases with no gene match: 7.

The chain is built from TRBV2 and TRBJ1-6, with 8 bases lining up with TRBD1. Per the germline V gene, CDR1 is SNHLY and CDR2 is FYNNEI. V lost 8 bases to trimming and J lost 7 bases; unmatched junction nucleotides: 4. This CDR3 comprises 13 residues. CDR3 loop: CASLGQGNSPLHF. Here the CDR3 DNA reads TGTGCCAGCCTCGGACAGGGAAATTCACCCCTCCACTTT.

This CDR3 is CSASGDYINIQYF. In DNA, the CDR3 is TGCAGTGCTAGTGGGGACTACATAAACATTCAGTACTTC. This rearrangement joins TRBV20-1 to TRBJ2-4; 7 bases match TRBD2. Trimming at V came to 3 bases and at J to 6 bases, leaving 5 bases not matched to a gene. CDR3 size: 13 residues. The germline CDR1 and CDR2 sequences are DFQATT and SNEGSKA (reference sequence).

A few counts support this clone. J is TRBJ2-1 and V is TRBV19; 9 bases line up with TRBD2. In germline, CDR1 is LNHDA, CDR2 SQIVND (reference sequence). J was trimmed by 4 bases and V by 1 base; bases with no gene match: 2. The CDR3 consists of 15 residues. This chain's CDR3 is CASSIGTSAYNEQFF. The CDR3 DNA sequence: TGTGCCAGTAGTATAGGGACTAGCGCATACAATGAGCAGTTCTTC.

In nucleotides, the CDR3 is TGTGCCAGCAGCTTAGAATCTGGGGCAGGTCTCTATGGCTACACCTTC. Its protein is CASSLESGAGLYGYTF. V usage is TRBV7-2 and J usage is TRBJ1-2; a weak D match, TRBD1 (5 bases). V gave up 1 base and J gave up 4 bases, with 16 bases separating them. The V gene's germline CDR1 is SGHTA and CDR2 FQGNSA. The CDR3 is made up of 16 amino acids.